This T cell receptor beta chain derives from a study of T cell responses to AZD1222 COVID-19 vaccine (dated by TCRdb to 2020 to 2023). Regarding the study in general: A total of just over 230 trial participants underwent TCR sequencing, of whom about 200 had received two doses of AZD1222 and some 25 had received two doses of the MenACWY control vaccine. Trial participants were enrolled by age into subgroups of 18-55, 56-69 and 70-plus years, and around 150, 29 and 61 TCR-sequenced participants, respectively, were included in these subgroups.

The time point label here, explained by the study, means: about 28 days (+/-7) after the second vaccine dose. Because spike-specific TCR depth and breadth did not differ between the two schedules, AZD1222 recipients who got a second dose at roughly 4 weeks were pooled with those who got a second dose at roughly 12 weeks. Vaccinee samples were obtained from the UK trials COV001 and COV002, which included a single-blind randomized controlled phase 2/3 trial of AZD1222 (ChAdOx1 nCoV-19) in healthy adults. For TCRbeta chain sequencing, PBMC samples from trial participants were taken at day 0 and at day 28 after the second dose. The CDR3 regions of human TCRbeta chains were subjected to immunosequencing. On the authors' methods: Repertoire TCRs were matched against a reference library of SARS-CoV-2-specific TCRs generated with the MIRA antigen-specificity platform. Breadth was defined as the fraction of unique TCRs that were SARS-CoV-2-associated, and depth was defined as the fraction of total T cells that were SARS-CoV-2-associated. Using the MIRA data, each spike-specific TCR was mapped to the spike region that the TCR reacts to and placed in a CD4 or CD8 class. Log10-transformed breadth and depth values were compared by one-way ANOVA with Sidak's multiple comparisons tests. As stored in TCRdb, this immuneACCESS dataset retains in-frame rearrangements with V and J assigned. A fraction of the clones does not appear; measured against another copy, unresolved V genes explain less than half of the discrepancy, and the remainder lacks a known reason. Clonal size and the V and J genes are those of that table, whereas D and trimming came from the DNA. The sample data list about 86,000 clones, and 88% of these were observed just once. The top ten clonotypes cover around 10% of the sample.

Turning to this clone: Its cognate antigen has yet to be identified. Per-base quality was not reported, and no clone a single base away is much larger than it.

From cysteine to phenylalanine, the CDR3 is 16 amino acids long. Just CDR3 DNA is preserved here, 48 bases in frame from base 1. V sheds 0 bases and J sheds 8 bases, leaving 17 bases between their ends. As encoded in the germline V gene, CDR1 is SGHDT while CDR2 is YYEEEE. The study at large found these results: Participants were mostly white British, with more females than males. The authors suggested clonal diversity may have been underestimated. Because no samples from the day 14 peak response were available, repertoires could be characterized only after the peak T cell response. Conclusions about previously exposed vaccinees are limited because only a handful of AZD1222 recipients were SARS-CoV-2 seropositive at baseline. Reportedly, almost half of the unique spike-specific TCRs recognized epitopes lying outside the regions that are mutated in the B.1.351 and B.1.1.7 variants. A significant rise in spike-specific TCR breadth and depth was observed after two AZD1222 doses relative to day 0 and relative to MenACWY recipients. In the small 56-69-year group, the increase in depth fell short of significance, most likely because of low power. The vaccine-associated CD4 TCRs covered the entire spike protein, and the dominant responses fell in regions 160-218 and 743-854.

In this chain, TRBV5-6 is recombined with TRBJ1-4, and TRBD1 may be the D gene, going by 5 matching bases. The sequence derives from an adult who received the AZD1222 COVID-19 vaccine. Sequenced material: peripheral blood, taken 28 days after the second AZD1222 dose. The DNA sequence follows: TGTGCCAGCAGCTTGGGTGCCCAGGGAATGGAAGAAAAACTGTTTTTT. Translated, it reads CASSLGAQGMEEKLFF.